This T cell receptor (beta chain) was sequenced in a study of T cells after yellow fever vaccination. Study-wide results and caveats: The presence of abundant clonotypes contaminating from the bulk population was possible in FACS-sorted repertoires. Reappearance after the booster was seen for most primary-vaccination clones, at roughly 96% CD4 and around 90% CD8.

Germline V gene sequence: CDR1 SGHRS, CDR2 YFSETQ. This CDR3 has 15 residues. V dropped 0 bases and J dropped 3; count of bases not matched to a gene: 5. This clonotype was recorded at least ten times. The antigen is undetermined. TCRdb processed the 5' RACE reads anew with MiXCR; each CDR3 protein has one entry. Of fewer than 400,000 distinct CDR3 sequences in the sample, approximately 12% were seen once. The clonotype was recovered from a young man who received the YFV17D yellow fever vaccine. The genes are TRBV5-1 and TRBJ2-5, with TRBD2 matching over 7 bases. Source: CD4+ T cells sorted from PBMCs, taken 45 days after the yellow fever booster vaccination. CDR3 DNA sequence: TGCGCCAGCAGCTTGGGTAGCGGGCCAAAAGAGACCCAGTACTTC. Encoded protein: CASSLGSGPKETQYF.